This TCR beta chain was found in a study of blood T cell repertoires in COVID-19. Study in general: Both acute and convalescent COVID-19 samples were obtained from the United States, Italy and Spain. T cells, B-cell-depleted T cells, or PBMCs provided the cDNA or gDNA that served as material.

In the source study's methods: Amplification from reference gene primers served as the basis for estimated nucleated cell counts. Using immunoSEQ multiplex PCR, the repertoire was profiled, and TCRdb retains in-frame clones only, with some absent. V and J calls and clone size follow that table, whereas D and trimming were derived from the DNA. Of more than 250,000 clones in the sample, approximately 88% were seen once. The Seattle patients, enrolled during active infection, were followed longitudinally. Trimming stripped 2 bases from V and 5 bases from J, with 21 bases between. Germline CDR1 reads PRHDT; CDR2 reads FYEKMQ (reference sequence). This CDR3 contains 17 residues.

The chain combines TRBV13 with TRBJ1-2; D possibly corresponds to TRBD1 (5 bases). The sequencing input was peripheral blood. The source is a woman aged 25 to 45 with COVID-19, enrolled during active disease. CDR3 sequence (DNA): TGTGCCAGCAGCTTACGCACCGACAGCCCCTACTCGTATGGCTACACCTTC. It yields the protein CASSLRTDSPYSYGYTF.